The entry below describes one TCR beta chain. V gave up 2 bases and J gave up 3 bases; unmatched junction bases: 10. The CDR3 has 17 amino acids. Germline-derived CDR1 and CDR2 are MGHDK and SYGVNS. TCRdb keeps only in-frame clones here, not all; method: immunoSEQ multiplex PCR. Among roughly 680,000 clones listed, roughly nine tenths were seen once. These data belong to a study of Ad26.COV2.S vaccination and SARS-CoV-2 variants. As for treatment: around 19 received Ad26.COV2.S at low or high dose, single or two shots; about 5 received placebo; per-sample allocation not given. It was on day 63 after the first vaccine or placebo injection that samples were taken.

The sequence was collected from a person between 18 and 60 years old who received the Ad26.COV2.S COVID-19 vaccine or a placebo. The sample consisted of peripheral blood, taken in a trial of Ad26.COV2.S vaccine versus placebo. V and J are TRBV25-1 and TRBJ2-5; TRBD1 agrees at 9 bases. The CDR3 here is CASSERGQGRGKETQYF. As DNA, the CDR3 is TGTGCCAGCAGTGAAAGGGGACAGGGACGAGGGAAAGAGACCCAGTACTTC. Full variable domain (remainder filled in from reference TRBV25-1 and TRBJ2-5): EADIYQTPRYLVIGTGKKITLECSQTMGHDKMYWYQQDPGMELHLIHYSYGVNSTEKGDLSSESTVSRIRTEHFPLTLESARPSHTSQYLCASSERGQGRGKETQYFGPGTRLLVL.